The present entry profiles one T cell receptor beta chain with its context. What it binds is unknown. Assay used: immunoSEQ multiplex PCR; TCRdb lists only in-frame clones, some missing. The sample carries approximately 2.1 million clones, 90% to 95% recorded once. The data were obtained in a study of shared clonotypes between healthy human individuals. Findings of the study overall: Clonotype sharing among donors, it was expected, would be affected by sequencing depth.

CDR1 and CDR2 from the germline V gene are SGDLS and YYNGEE. V lost 0 bases to trimming and J lost 9 bases, with 19 bases between them. The CDR3 loop spans 16 amino acids. The TCR was taken from a man aged 18-30 years in good health. Some clones in this sample may be carry-over from other donors' samples. The sequencing input was naive CD4+ T cells from PBMCs. Subset defined: CD45RA+ positively selected. The chain uses TRBV9 and TRBJ2-1; the D call may be TRBD1 or TRBD2 (5 bases each). Here the CDR3 reads CASSVESSLGPTEQFF. In nucleotides, the CDR3 is TGTGCCAGCAGCGTAGAGTCCAGCCTGGGACCGACTGAGCAGTTCTTC.